Listed here are 27 T cell receptor beta chains from one sample, sequenced in a study of blood T cell repertoires in COVID-19. Sequencing was performed with immunoSEQ multiplex PCR; in TCRdb, only in-frame clones are kept and a portion is missing. Here the sample spans 350,000 or so clones, more than 75% being singletons. Material: PBMCs or T cells enriched from blood (not recorded which). These receptor sequences come from a woman in her 30s who had recovered from COVID-19.

This chain joins TRBV5-1 and TRBJ2-7, with D tentatively TRBD1 (5 bases). Germline V gene sequence: CDR1 SGHRS, CDR2 YFSETQ. V shed 0 bases and J shed 9 bases, with 19 bases lying between them. CDR3 length equals 15 residues. CDR3 sequence reads: CASSLEAGQGGSQYF. As DNA, the CDR3 is TGCGCCAGCAGCTTGGAGGCAGGCCAGGGTGGTTCGCAGTACTTC.

A word on this clone: Because the CDR3's place on the DNA is in doubt, the DNA is left out and the CDR3 is given as listed by TCRdb. The CDR3 sequence: CASSSSEETQYF. This rearrangement joins TRBV6-5 to TRBJ2-5; TRBD2 was called by the table and not checked on the DNA. Including both end residues, the CDR3 is 12 amino acids long. Germline V gene data show CDR1 as MNHEY and CDR2 as SVGAGI.

CDR3 sequence reads: CASSVAGGGGAQYEQYF. The DNA for the CDR3 is TGTGCCAGCAGCGTAGCTGGAGGTGGGGGCGCCCAGTACGAGCAGTACTTC. The J gene is TRBJ2-7, the V gene TRBV9, with D maybe TRBD1 (6 bases). The V end was cut by 0 bases, the J end by 4 bases, with 20 bases between. The CDR3 is made up of 17 amino acids. CDR1 and CDR2 (germline): SGDLS, YYNGEE.

V usage is TRBV28 and J usage is TRBJ1-1, with 8 bases aligning to TRBD1. Germline V CDR1 and CDR2: MDHEN, SYDVKM. The CDR3 is made up of 14 amino acids. Losses at the gene ends were 2 bases for V and 7 bases for J; bases not matched to a gene: 6. CDR3 in amino acids: CASSLLRGRGEAFF. As DNA, the CDR3 is TGTGCCAGCAGTTTACTCAGGGGGCGAGGTGAAGCTTTCTTT.

The chain recombines TRBV19 with TRBJ1-5; 7 bases map to TRBD1. Germline V gives CDR1 LNHDA, CDR2 SQIVND (reference sequence). V lost 7 bases and J lost 6; bases outside the gene matches: 6. This CDR3 region has 13 residues. CDR3 coding DNA: TGTGCCAGTAAACAGGGGTTTTCTCAGCCCCAGCATTTT. Translating gives CASKQGFSQPQHF.

The V gene is TRBV18, the J gene TRBJ1-6; 7 bases are a match to TRBD1. CDR1 KGHSH and CDR2 LQKENI come from the germline V gene. J was trimmed by 7 bases and V by 3 bases; bases with no gene match: 9. The CDR3 sequence is 16 residues long. Here the CDR3 reads CASSPPPQGVNSPLHF. DNA for the CDR3: TGTGCCAGCTCACCGCCCCCTCAGGGGGTGAATTCACCCCTCCACTTT. The variable domain in full, with the rest retrieved from reference TRBV18 and TRBJ1-6, is NAGVMQNPRHLVRRRGQEARLRCSPMKGHSHVYWYRQLPEEGLKFMVYLQKENIIDESGMPKERFSAEFPKEGPSILRIQQVVRGDSAAYFCASSPPPQGVNSPLHFGNGTRLTVT.

There are a few counts of this clone. V is TRBV12-3 or TRBV12-4 and J is TRBJ2-5; TRBD1 matches at 7 bases. The CDR3 has 13 amino acids. Germline trimming cut 5 bases from V and 3 bases from J; bases unmatched to any gene: 3. CDR3 sequence: CASSLGTEETQYF. The CDR3 DNA reads TGTGCCAGCAGTCTCGGGACAGAAGAGACCCAGTACTTC.

The chain links TRBV24-1 to TRBJ2-1; a weak D match, TRBD1 (5 bases). CDR3 length: 14 residues. Trimming removed 5 bases from V and 1 base from J, with 8 bases in between. Germline CDR1 KGHDR, CDR2 SFDVKD. In nucleotides, the CDR3 is TGTGCCACCAGTGGGGCAGGGTCCTACAATGAGCAGTTCTTC. It codes for CATSGAGSYNEQFF.

V is TRBV3-1 (or the pseudogene TRBV3-2) and J is TRBJ1-2; D is possibly TRBD1 (5 bases). V lost 1 base and J lost 8, with 20 bases in between. Germline CDR1 reads LGHDT; CDR2 reads YNNKEL (reference sequence). The CDR3 totals 16 residues. The CDR3 here is CASSQVVQVPSWGYTF. Here the CDR3 DNA reads TGTGCCAGCAGCCAAGTAGTACAGGTCCCCTCCTGGGGCTACACCTTC.

This clone was detected once. This sequence joins TRBV5-1 and TRBJ1-2; a possible D gene is TRBD1 (6 bases). V was shortened by 2 bases and J by 8 bases, with 16 bases between the two germline ends. This CDR3 has 14 amino acids. Germline loops: CDR1 SGHRS, CDR2 YFSETQ. The CDR3 loop reads CASSLTLQGRGYTF. CDR3 coding DNA: TGCGCCAGCAGCTTAACTTTACAGGGACGAGGCTACACCTTC.

The rearrangement joins TRBV21-1 to TRBJ2-5; the table's D call, TRBD1, has no DNA check behind it. TRBV21-1 is a documented pseudogene. The CDR3 runs 15 residues. The CDR3 is CAHTPVKDSQETQYF. CDR3 in DNA: TGTGCCCACACTCCAGTTAAGGACAGCCAAGAGACCCAGTACTTC.

The chain employs TRBV30 and TRBJ1-5, with D maybe TRBD1 (6 bases). Trimming removed 3 bases at V and 3 bases at J, with 15 bases between. The germline CDR1 and CDR2 sequences are GTSNPN and SVGIG (reference sequence). The CDR3 extends over 15 amino acids. Written as DNA, the CDR3 is TGTGCCTGGAGAAATGGGGGACAAACCAATCAGCCCCAGCATTTT. Encoded protein: CAWRNGGQTNQPQHF. Full variable domain (remainder filled in from reference TRBV30 and TRBJ1-5): SQTIHQWPATLVQPVGSPLSLECTVEGTSNPNLYWYRQAAGRGLQLLFYSVGIGQISSEVPQNLSASRPQDRQFILSSKKLLLSDSGFYLCAWRNGGQTNQPQHFGDGTRLSIL.

The table lists this clone with a few counts. This sequence joins TRBV5-6 and TRBJ2-3; D gene uncertain. CDR3 length: 15 amino acids. CDR1 is SGHDT, CDR2 YYEEEE, per germline. V dropped 4 bases and J dropped 3 bases, with 15 bases sitting between them. CDR3 DNA: TGTGCCAGCAGCCAGGATGCCGGTGGGACAGATACGCAGTATTTT. Its translation is CASSQDAGGTDTQYF.

The J gene is TRBJ2-5, the V gene TRBV19, with 10 bases fitting TRBD1. V trimming: 4 bases; J trimming: 0 bases; junction bases outside the gene matches: 5. The CDR3 has 16 residues. Germline V gene sequence: CDR1 LNHDA, CDR2 SQIVND (reference sequence). The CDR3 loop is CASSRGTGAHQETQYF. In DNA form, the CDR3 reads TGTGCCAGTAGTAGGGGGACAGGGGCTCACCAAGAGACCCAGTACTTC.

This chain uses TRBV18 with TRBJ2-3; 9 bases match TRBD2. The CDR3 is made up of 16 amino acids. After removal of 6 bases from V and 1 base from J, the junction contained 8 bases not matched to a gene. Germline CDR1 and CDR2: KGHSH and LQKENI. CDR3 protein: CASSQKRGAGTDTQYF. CDR3 DNA: TGTGCCAGCTCTCAAAAGCGGGGGGCCGGCACAGATACGCAGTATTTT.

The V gene is TRBV19, the J gene TRBJ2-6; a possible D gene is TRBD2 (5 bases). Trimming pared 0 bases from V and 2 bases from J, leaving 8 bases between. Looked up from germline, CDR1 is LNHDA and CDR2 is SQIVND (reference sequence). This CDR3 has 16 amino acids. This CDR3 is CASSIEEGAGANVLTF. The CDR3 DNA reads as TGTGCCAGTAGTATAGAAGAGGGTGCTGGGGCCAACGTCCTGACTTTC.

The chain is built from TRBV27 and TRBJ2-7, with a tentative D call TRBD1 (6 bases). Germline assignment: CDR1 MNHEY and CDR2 SMNVEV (reference sequence). This CDR3 is built from 11 residues. The ends were cut back, 6 bases at V and 9 bases at J, with 12 bases in the middle. The CDR3 protein is CASRGPRGQYF. CDR3 DNA sequence: TGTGCCAGCAGAGGACCCAGGGGGCAGTACTTC.

The rearrangement uses TRBV3-1 (or the pseudogene TRBV3-2) and TRBJ1-2, with D possibly matching TRBD1 (6 bases). CDR1 is LGHDT and CDR2 is YNNKEL in the germline V gene (reference sequence). The V and J ends lost 2 bases and 3 bases respectively, with 7 bases between them. The length of the CDR3 is 13 residues. The CDR3 bases are TGTGCCAGCAGCCAACAGGGGTACTATGGCTACACCTTC. The encoded protein is CASSQQGYYGYTF.

The V gene is TRBV5-1, the J gene TRBJ2-1, with 8 bases fitting TRBD1. The V gene end was trimmed by 4 bases and the J gene end by 5 bases; junction bases not matched to a gene: 11. CDR1 is SGHRS and CDR2 is YFSETQ in the germline V gene. The CDR3 is 16 amino acids. Here the CDR3 reads CASSSTTGVVNNEQFF. The CDR3 nucleotides read TGCGCCAGCAGCAGCACGACAGGGGTGGTCAACAATGAGCAGTTCTTC.

The J gene is TRBJ1-4, the V gene TRBV6-5; 10 bases agree with TRBD1. CDR3 length: 14 amino acids. The V segment lost 6 bases and the J segment 7 bases; nucleotides outside the gene matches: 5. From germline, CDR1 is MNHEY and CDR2 SVGAGI. CDR3 sequence reads: CASRGGDRGEKLFF. The CDR3 nucleotides are TGTGCCAGCAGGGGCGGGGACAGGGGTGAAAAACTGTTTTTT.

The CDR3 sequence: CASSLDLQAYEQYF. The CDR3, as DNA: TGTGCCAGCAGCTTAGATCTGCAGGCCTACGAGCAGTACTTC. This chain uses TRBV7-9 with TRBJ2-7; D gene ambiguous. V lost 1 base to trimming and J lost 2 bases, with 9 bases between them. Germline values: CDR1 SEHNR, CDR2 FQNEAQ (reference sequence). The CDR3 has 14 residues. The full variable domain, its missing parts supplied by reference TRBV7-9 and TRBJ2-7, is DTGVSQNPRHKITKRGQNVTFRCDPISEHNRLYWYRQTLGQGPEFLTYFQNEAQLEKSRLLSDRFSAERPKGSFSTLEIQRTEQGDSAMYLCASSLDLQAYEQYFGPGTRLTVT.

In this sample, this clone turned up a few times. The chain combines TRBV6-4 with TRBJ1-2, with 11 nucleotides matching TRBD1. CDR1 and CDR2 (germline): MRHNA, SNTAGT. V lost 3 bases to trimming and J lost 6 bases; unmatched junction nucleotides: 3. The CDR3 length is 14 residues. CDR3 loop: CASSEGQGADGYTF. CDR3 in DNA: TGTGCCAGCAGTGAAGGACAGGGGGCCGATGGCTACACCTTC.

The gene calls are TRBV27 and TRBJ2-3; TRBD2 agrees at 8 bases. The CDR3 consists of 17 residues. V trimming: 5 bases; J trimming: 0 bases; junction bases outside the gene matches: 10. In germline, CDR1 is MNHEY, CDR2 SMNVEV (reference sequence). The CDR3 region is CASSVGGRGASTDTQYF. The CDR3, as DNA: TGTGCCAGCAGTGTAGGGGGGCGGGGGGCTAGCACAGATACGCAGTATTTT.

This chain links TRBV12-3 or TRBV12-4 with TRBJ2-4; possible D gene TRBD1, 5 bases. With 6 bases removed from V and 12 bases from J, the gap between germline ends came to 18 bases. CDR3 size: 13 residues. In DNA, the CDR3 is TGTGCCAGCAGCCCCTTGGGGCAGGCTAGTCAGTACTTC. This codes for CASSPLGQASQYF.

This clone showed up just once. In DNA form, the CDR3 reads TGTGCCAGCAGCTTAGTCGAGCTCGGTCAAGAGACCCAGTACTTC. It codes for CASSLVELGQETQYF. This chain connects TRBV7-8 to TRBJ2-5; D is unclear. Germline assignment: CDR1 SGHVS and CDR2 FQNEAQ. V shed 1 base and J shed 2 bases, with 11 bases lying between them. The length of the CDR3 is 15 residues.

The chain joins TRBV21-1 to TRBJ2-5; the DNA was not used to check the table's D call, TRBD2. TRBV21-1 is shown as a pseudogene. The CDR3 is made up of 16 amino acids. CDR3 sequence: CASRERLVLENWTQYF. CDR3 nucleotide sequence: TGTGCCAGCAGAGAGCGGCTAGTCCTAGAAAATTGGACCCAGTACTTC.

The chain carries TRBV2 and TRBJ1-4; no reliable D call. CDR1 and CDR2 from the germline V gene are SNHLY and FYNNEI. There are 15 residues in the CDR3. The V gene lost 4 bases and the J gene lost 0 bases, with 9 bases spanning the gap. CDR3 sequence: CASSGSVTTNEKLFF. The CDR3 nucleotides read TGTGCCAGCAGTGGGTCGGTTACAACTAATGAAAAACTGTTTTTT.